This TCR beta chain was found in a study of graft-versus-host responses after intestinal transplantation. Study results and limitations: Researchers found GvH clones in recipient marrow, and some showed up first in ileum or blood.

In the case of this clone: The antigen is undetermined.

Assay: immunoSEQ multiplex PCR; the TCRdb copy retains only in-frame clones and omits some. The profile shows more than 95,000 clones, over 75% of them singletons. Germline CDR1 is WSHSY and CDR2 is SAAADI. The V end was cut by 6 bases, the J end by 3 bases, with 6 bases between. The CDR3 spans 11 residues. The origin of this receptor is a human donor who received an intestinal transplant. This sequence joins TRBV10-2 and TRBJ2-7; the D is unclear. Sequencing was performed on unstimulated CD4+ T cells sorted from spleen or lymph node cells, taken before intestinal transplant. DNA for the CDR3: TGCGCCAGCAGGGTCGGCTACGAGCAGTACTTC. Protein: CASRVGYEQYF.